The 16 T cell receptor beta chains below come from one sample, sequenced in a study of T cells expressing NK-cell markers. No DNA is given; TCRdb re-called the 5' RACE reads and lists each CDR3 protein once. This sample contains fewer than 550,000 distinct CDR3 sequences. Sequencing was carried out using blood T cells: a sorted CD56 or NKG2C T cell subset, CD4+ or CD8+ T cells, or bulk PBMC T cells (not recorded which). These receptors all come from a woman aged 45-59 years in good health.

CDR3 sequence reads: CSGSQRGENTEAFF. The chain has TRBV29-1 and TRBJ1-1; as DNA is missing, the TRBD1 call by TCRdb cannot be tested. This CDR3 contains 14 residues. Germline V CDR1 and CDR2: SQVTM, ANQGSEA.

The V gene is TRBV6-2 or TRBV6-3, the J gene TRBJ2-1; TCRdb selects TRBD2, and the lack of DNA leaves this call unchecked. The CDR3 is 13 residues long. Germline V CDR1 and CDR2: MNHEY, SVGEGT. The CDR3 is CASSTQTQGGQFF.

V usage is TRBV3-1 and J usage is TRBJ2-1. This CDR3 is 13 amino acids long. The germline V gene has CDR1 LGHDT and CDR2 YNNKEL (reference sequence). This CDR3 reads CASSPDYSTEQFF.

This chain's CDR3 is CASGGGTERGIQYF. V is TRBV6-1 and J is TRBJ2-4; the TCRdb D gene call, TRBD1, has no DNA to confirm it. The V gene's germline CDR1 is MNHNS and CDR2 SASEGT. The CDR3 has 14 residues.

The chain has TRBV3-1 and TRBJ2-5. This CDR3 is 13 amino acids long. Per the germline V gene, CDR1 is LGHDT and CDR2 is YNNKEL (reference sequence). The CDR3: CASSQADKETQYF.

The chain joins TRBV7-6 to TRBJ1-6; there is no DNA to check the TCRdb D call of TRBD1. Germline lookup yields CDR1 SGHVS and CDR2 FNYEAQ. CDR3 length: 15 residues. The CDR3 sequence: CASSLLRGPNSPLHF.

CDR3 region: CASSPSPPGPGYSYEQYF. The chain links TRBV5-1 to TRBJ2-7; TCRdb calls TRBD1, which cannot be checked without DNA. This CDR3 spans 18 amino acids. The germline CDR1 and CDR2 sequences are SGHRS and YFSETQ.

The chain is built from TRBV14 and TRBJ2-3; the TCRdb call, TRBD2, lacks DNA for checking. Germline lookup yields CDR1 SGHDN and CDR2 FVKESK. The CDR3 consists of 12 residues. The CDR3 protein is CASGQRADTQYF. Using reference TRBV14 and TRBJ2-3 for the parts outside the CDR3, the full variable domain is EAGVTQFPSHSVIEKGQTVTLRCDPISGHDNLYWYRRVMGKEIKFLLHFVKESKQDESGMPNNRFLAERTGGTYSTLKVQPAELEDSGVYFCASGQRADTQYFGPGTRLTVL.

V is TRBV10-3 and J is TRBJ1-4. Germline CDR1 and CDR2: ENHRY and SYGVKD. This CDR3 region has 16 residues. The CDR3 spells CAISPAGRATNEKLFF.

This chain joins TRBV5-1 and TRBJ2-3; without DNA, the TCRdb call of TRBD2 cannot be checked. CDR1 SGHRS and CDR2 YFSETQ come from the germline V gene. The length of the CDR3 is 17 residues. CDR3: CASSLVVAGTHTDTQYF.

The CDR3 region is CASSYTQQEKLFF. This chain joins TRBV6-5 and TRBJ1-4. Germline CDR1 MNHEY, CDR2 SVGAGI. The CDR3 length is 13 residues.

This sequence joins TRBV28 and TRBJ1-2; TCRdb proposes TRBD1, but this gene call is untestable without DNA. The CDR3 totals 14 residues. The germline CDR1 and CDR2 sequences are MDHEN and SYDVKM. The CDR3 protein is CASSPPGTENSYTF.

The rearrangement links TRBV10-3 to TRBJ2-3. The CDR3 has 13 amino acids. Germline values: CDR1 ENHRY, CDR2 SYGVKD. The CDR3 here is CAISPQSTDTQYF.

The chain uses TRBV7-8 and TRBJ1-5; TCRdb returns TRBD1, unconfirmable since there is no DNA. Germline assignment: CDR1 SGHVS and CDR2 FQNEAQ. The CDR3 runs 16 residues. CDR3: CASRGGRGRSNQPQHF.

This chain links TRBV11-3 with TRBJ2-4; absent DNA, TCRdb's TRBD2 call cannot be checked. Germline CDR1 and CDR2: SGHNT and YENEEA. The CDR3 loop spans 15 amino acids. The CDR3 sequence: CASSSGLAGENIQYF. The full variable domain, with the rest looked up from reference TRBV11-3 and TRBJ2-4, is EAGVVQSPRYKIIEKKQPVAFWCNPISGHNTLYWYLQNLGQGPELLIRYENEEAVDDSQLPKDRFSAERLKGVDSTLKIQPAELGDSAVYLCASSSGLAGENIQYFGAGTRLSVL.

The chain links TRBV11-3 to TRBJ2-5; the TRBD1 assignment by TCRdb is unverifiable without DNA. The CDR3 loop spans 19 amino acids. CDR1 and CDR2 from the germline V gene are SGHNT and YENEEA. This CDR3 is CASSLESGGRGGRQETQYF.